This TCR beta chain was sequenced in a study of CD8+CD57+ T cells in acquired aplastic anemia. The template for TCR beta VDJ and CDR3 sequence profiling was genomic DNA. Each CDR3 protein gets one entry after TCRdb re-called the reads with MiXCR. This sample carries some 200,000 distinct CDR3 sequences, almost 50% of them seen once, and the ten largest clones take around 20%. Study-level points and caveats: There were 25 to 30 CD8+ CDR3 sequences that occurred in both patients and controls.

Patients picked for sequencing had shown CD8+CD57+ cell expansion detected by flow cytometry. The CDR3 runs 14 residues. Germline CDR1 is SGHTA and CDR2 is FQGTGA. V was pared by 6 bases and J by 4 bases, with 14 bases between. Concerning this clonotype: Its antigen is unknown.

Source material: sorted CD4+, CD8+, or CD8+CD57+ T cells (not recorded which) from PBMCs. This clonotype was obtained from a human donor with aplastic anemia. The V call is TRBV7-3, the J call TRBJ2-3; possibly TRBD2 for D (6 bases). The CDR3 DNA reads TGTGCCAGCAGTAAGACTAGGGTGGCAGATACGCAGTATTTT. Its protein product is CASSKTRVADTQYF.